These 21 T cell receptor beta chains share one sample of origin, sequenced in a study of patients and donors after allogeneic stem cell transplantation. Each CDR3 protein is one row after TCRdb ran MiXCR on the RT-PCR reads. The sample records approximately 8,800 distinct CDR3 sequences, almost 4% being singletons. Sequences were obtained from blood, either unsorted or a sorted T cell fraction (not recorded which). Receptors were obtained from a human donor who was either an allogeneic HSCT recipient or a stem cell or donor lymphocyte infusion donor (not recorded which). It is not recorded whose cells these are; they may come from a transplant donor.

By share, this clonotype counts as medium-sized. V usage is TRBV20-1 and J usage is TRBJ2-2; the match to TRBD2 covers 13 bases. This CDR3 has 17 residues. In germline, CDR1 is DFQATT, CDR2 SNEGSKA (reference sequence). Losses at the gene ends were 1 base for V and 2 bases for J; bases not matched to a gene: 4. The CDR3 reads CSARATGLAGNTGELFF. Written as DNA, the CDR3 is TGCAGTGCTAGAGCGACGGGACTAGCGGGAAACACCGGGGAGCTGTTTTTT.

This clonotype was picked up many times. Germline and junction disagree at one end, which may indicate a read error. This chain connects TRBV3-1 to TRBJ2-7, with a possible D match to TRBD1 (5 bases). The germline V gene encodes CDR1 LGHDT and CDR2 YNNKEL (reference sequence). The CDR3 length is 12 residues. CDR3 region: CASSQVIGALDF. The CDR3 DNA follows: TGTGCCAGCAGCCAAGTAATTGGGGCACTTGACTTC.

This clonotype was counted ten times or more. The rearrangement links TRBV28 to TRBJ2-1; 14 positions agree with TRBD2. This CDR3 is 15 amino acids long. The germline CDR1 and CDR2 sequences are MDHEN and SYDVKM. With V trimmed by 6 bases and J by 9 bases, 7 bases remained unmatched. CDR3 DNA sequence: TGTGCCAGCAGGGGGACTAGCGGGAGTACTTTTGAGCAGTTCTTC. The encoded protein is CASRGTSGSTFEQFF.

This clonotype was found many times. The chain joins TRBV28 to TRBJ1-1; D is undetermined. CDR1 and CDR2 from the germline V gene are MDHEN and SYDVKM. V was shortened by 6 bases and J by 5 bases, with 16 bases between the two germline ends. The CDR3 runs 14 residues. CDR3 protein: CASRNLGSWTEAFF. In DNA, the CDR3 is TGTGCCAGCAGAAATCTCGGGTCTTGGACTGAAGCTTTCTTT.

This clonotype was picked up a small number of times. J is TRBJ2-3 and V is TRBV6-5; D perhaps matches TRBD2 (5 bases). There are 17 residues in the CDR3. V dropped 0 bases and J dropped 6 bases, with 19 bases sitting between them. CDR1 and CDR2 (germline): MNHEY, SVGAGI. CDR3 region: CASSYSTPRTRGDTQYF. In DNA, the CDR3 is TGTGCCAGCAGTTACTCGACGCCTAGAACGAGAGGGGATACGCAGTATTTT.

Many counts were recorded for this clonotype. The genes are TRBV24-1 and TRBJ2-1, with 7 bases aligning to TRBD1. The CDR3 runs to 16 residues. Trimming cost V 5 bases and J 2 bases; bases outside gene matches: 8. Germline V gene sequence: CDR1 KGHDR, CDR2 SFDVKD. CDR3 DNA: TGTGCCACCAGTGCCACGACAGGGAGCGCCTACAATGAGCAGTTCTTC. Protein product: CATSATTGSAYNEQFF.

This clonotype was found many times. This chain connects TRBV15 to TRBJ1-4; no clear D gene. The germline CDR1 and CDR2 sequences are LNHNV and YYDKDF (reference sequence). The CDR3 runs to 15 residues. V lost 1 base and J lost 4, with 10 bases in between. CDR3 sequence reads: CATSRAGRYNEKLFF. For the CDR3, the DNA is TGTGCCACCAGCAGAGCCGGACGGTATAATGAAAAACTGTTTTTT.

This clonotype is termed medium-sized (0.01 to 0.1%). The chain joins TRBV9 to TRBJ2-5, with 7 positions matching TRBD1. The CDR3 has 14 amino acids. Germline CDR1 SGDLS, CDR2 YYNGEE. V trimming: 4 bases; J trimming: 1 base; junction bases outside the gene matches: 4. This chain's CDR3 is CASSPGQFQETQYF. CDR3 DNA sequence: TGTGCCAGCAGCCCGGGACAGTTCCAAGAGACCCAGTACTTC.

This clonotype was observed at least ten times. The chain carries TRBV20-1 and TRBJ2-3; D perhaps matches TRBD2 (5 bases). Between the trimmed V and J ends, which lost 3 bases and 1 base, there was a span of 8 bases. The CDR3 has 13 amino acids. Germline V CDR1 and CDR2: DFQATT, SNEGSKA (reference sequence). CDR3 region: CSASFSGTDTQYF. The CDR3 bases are TGCAGTGCTAGTTTTAGCGGCACAGATACGCAGTATTTT.

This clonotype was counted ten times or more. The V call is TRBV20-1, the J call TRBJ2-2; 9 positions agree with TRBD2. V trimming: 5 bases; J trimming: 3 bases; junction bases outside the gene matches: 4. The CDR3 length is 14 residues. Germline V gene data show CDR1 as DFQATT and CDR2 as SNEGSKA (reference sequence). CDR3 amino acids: CSAGSGSYTGELFF. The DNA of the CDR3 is TGCAGTGCTGGTAGCGGGAGTTACACCGGGGAGCTGTTTTTT.

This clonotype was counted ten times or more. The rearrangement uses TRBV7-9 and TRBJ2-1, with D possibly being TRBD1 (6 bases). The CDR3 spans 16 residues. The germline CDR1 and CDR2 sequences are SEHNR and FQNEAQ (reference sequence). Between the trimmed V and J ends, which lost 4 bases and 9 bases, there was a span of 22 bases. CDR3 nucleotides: TGTGCCAGCAGCTCAGGGGCCAGGGGTCCCCCAGGTGAGCAGTTCTTC. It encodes CASSSGARGPPGEQFF.

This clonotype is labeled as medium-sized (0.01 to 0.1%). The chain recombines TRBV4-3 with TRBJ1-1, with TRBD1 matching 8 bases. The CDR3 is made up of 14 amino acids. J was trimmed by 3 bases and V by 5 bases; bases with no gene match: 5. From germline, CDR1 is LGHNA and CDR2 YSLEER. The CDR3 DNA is TGCGCCAGCAGCGGCCAGGGGGCCTACACTGAAGCTTTCTTT. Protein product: CASSGQGAYTEAFF.

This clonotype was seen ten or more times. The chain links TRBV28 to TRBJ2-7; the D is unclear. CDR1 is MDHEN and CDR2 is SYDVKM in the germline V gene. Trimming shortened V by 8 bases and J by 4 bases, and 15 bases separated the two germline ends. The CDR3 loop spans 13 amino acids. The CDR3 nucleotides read TGTGCCAGCGCCGCATTCAGCCCTTACGAGCAGTACTTC. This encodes CASAAFSPYEQYF.

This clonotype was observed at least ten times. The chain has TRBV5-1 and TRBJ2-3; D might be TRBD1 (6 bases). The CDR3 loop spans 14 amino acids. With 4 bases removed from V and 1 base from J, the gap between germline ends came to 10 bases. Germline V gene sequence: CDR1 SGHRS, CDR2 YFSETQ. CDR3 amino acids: CASSLAGGTDTQYF. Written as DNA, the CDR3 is TGCGCCAGCAGCCTGGCAGGGGGCACAGATACGCAGTATTTT.

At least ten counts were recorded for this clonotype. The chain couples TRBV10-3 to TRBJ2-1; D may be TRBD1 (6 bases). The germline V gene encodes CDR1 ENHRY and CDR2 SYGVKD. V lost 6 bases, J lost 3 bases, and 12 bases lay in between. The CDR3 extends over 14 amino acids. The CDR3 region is CAIRETGHYNEQFF. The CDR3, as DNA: TGTGCCATCAGGGAGACAGGACACTACAATGAGCAGTTCTTC.

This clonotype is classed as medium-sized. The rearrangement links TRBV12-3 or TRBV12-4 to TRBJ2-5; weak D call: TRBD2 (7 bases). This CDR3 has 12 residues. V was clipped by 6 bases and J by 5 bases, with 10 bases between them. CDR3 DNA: TGTGCCAGCAGCCCGGGGGGCGAGACCCAGTACTTC. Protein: CASSPGGETQYF.

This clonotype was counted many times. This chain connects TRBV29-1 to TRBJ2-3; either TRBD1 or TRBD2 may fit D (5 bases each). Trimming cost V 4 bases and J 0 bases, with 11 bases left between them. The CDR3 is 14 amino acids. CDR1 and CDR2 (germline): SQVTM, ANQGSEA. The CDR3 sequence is CSVAGAASTDTQYF. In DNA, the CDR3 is TGCAGCGTTGCCGGGGCCGCGAGCACAGATACGCAGTATTTT.

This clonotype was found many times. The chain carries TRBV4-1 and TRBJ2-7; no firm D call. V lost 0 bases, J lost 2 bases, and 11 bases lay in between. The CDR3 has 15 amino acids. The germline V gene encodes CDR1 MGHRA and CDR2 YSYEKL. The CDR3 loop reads CASSQDWQLPYEQYF. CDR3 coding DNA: TGCGCCAGCAGCCAAGACTGGCAGCTGCCCTACGAGCAGTACTTC.

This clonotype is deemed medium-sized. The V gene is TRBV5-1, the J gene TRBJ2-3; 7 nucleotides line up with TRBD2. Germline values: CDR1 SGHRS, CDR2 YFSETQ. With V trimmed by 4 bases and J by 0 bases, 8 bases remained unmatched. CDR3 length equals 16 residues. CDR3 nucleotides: TGCGCCAGCAGCAGGGGACTATCAACAAGCACAGATACGCAGTATTTT. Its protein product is CASSRGLSTSTDTQYF.

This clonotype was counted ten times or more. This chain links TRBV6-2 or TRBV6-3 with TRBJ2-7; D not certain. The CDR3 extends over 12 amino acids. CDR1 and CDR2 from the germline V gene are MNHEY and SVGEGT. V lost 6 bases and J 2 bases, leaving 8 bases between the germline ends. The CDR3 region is CASSNWAYEQYF. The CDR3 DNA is TGTGCCAGCAGCAACTGGGCCTACGAGCAGTACTTC.

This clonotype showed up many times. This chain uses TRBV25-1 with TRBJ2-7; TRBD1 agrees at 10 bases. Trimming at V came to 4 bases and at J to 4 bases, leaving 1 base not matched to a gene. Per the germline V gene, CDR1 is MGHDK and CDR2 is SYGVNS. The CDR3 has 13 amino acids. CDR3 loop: CASSGQGAYEQYF. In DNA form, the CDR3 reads TGTGCCAGCAGTGGACAGGGGGCTTACGAGCAGTACTTC.